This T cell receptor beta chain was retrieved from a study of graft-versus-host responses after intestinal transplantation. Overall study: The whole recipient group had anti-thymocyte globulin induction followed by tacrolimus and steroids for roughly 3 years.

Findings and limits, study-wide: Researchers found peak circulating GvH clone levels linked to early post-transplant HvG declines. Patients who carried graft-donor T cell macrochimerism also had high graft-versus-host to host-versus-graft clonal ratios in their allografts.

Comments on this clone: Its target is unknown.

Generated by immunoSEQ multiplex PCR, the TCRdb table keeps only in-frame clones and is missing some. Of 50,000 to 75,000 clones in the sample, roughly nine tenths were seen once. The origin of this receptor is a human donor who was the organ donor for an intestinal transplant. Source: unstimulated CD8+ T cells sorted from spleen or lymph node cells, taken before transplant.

The CDR3 sequence: CATAGLGATVPEQYF. In DNA form, the CDR3 reads TGTGCCACAGCCGGGTTGGGGGCGACAGTACCCGAGCAGTACTTC. The J gene is TRBJ2-7, the V gene TRBV2, with a tentative D call TRBD1 (6 bases). The CDR3 extends over 15 amino acids. V lost 10 bases and J 6 bases, leaving 25 bases between the germline ends. Germline V gives CDR1 SNHLY, CDR2 FYNNEI.